This entry features one T cell receptor beta chain sequence. This entry is derived from a study of monozygotic twins with inflammatory bowel disease. There are 11 residues in the CDR3. Germline assignment: CDR1 MNHEY and CDR2 SMNVEV (reference sequence). TCRdb reworked the 5' RACE reads into one entry per CDR3 protein, no DNA. This sample's table has approximately 400,000 distinct CDR3 sequences. The rearrangement links TRBV27 to TRBJ2-7. The clonotype comes from a human donor with ulcerative colitis or Crohn's disease, or a healthy co-twin of an affected twin (not recorded which). Sequencing input: blood. The CDR3 region is CASGNFGEQYF.